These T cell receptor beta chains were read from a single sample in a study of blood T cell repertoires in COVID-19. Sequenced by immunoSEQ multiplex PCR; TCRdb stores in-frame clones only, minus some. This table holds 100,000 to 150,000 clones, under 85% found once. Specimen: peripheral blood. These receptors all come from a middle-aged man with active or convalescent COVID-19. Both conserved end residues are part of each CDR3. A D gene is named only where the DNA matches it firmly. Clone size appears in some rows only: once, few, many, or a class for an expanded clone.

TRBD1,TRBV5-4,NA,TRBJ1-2,TGTGCCAGCCGGGACAGGTCGATAACTATGGATCCCTATGGCTACACCTTC,CASRDRSITMDPYGYTF
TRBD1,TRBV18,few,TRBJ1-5,TGTGCCAGCTCACCCGGACAGGGGAATCAGCCCCAGCATTTT,CASSPGQGNQPQHF
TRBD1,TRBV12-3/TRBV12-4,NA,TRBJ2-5,TGTGCCAGCAGTCGACAGGGGTTGGAGACCCAGTACTTC,CASSRQGLETQYF
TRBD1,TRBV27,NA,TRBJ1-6,TGTGCCACCAAATGGACAGGGAACAATAATTCACCCCTCCACTTT,CATKWTGNNNSPLHF
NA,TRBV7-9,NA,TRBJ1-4,TGTGCCAGCAGCCTGGACAGCAATGAAAAACTGTTTTTT,CASSLDSNEKLFF
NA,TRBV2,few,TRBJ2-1,TGTGCCAGCAGTGAACAGGGAAGCAACTACAATGAGCAGTTCTTC,CASSEQGSNYNEQFF
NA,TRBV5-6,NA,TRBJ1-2,TGTGCCAGCAGCTTGGGTGGACTGCCGTATGGCTACACCTTC,CASSLGGLPYGYTF
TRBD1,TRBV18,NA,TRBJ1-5,TGTGCCAGCTCCGTCACAGGGGGGGGTCAGCCCCAGCATTTT,CASSVTGGGQPQHF
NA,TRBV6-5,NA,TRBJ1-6,TGTGCCAGCTCGGCAGGGTGGTTTTCACCCCTCCACTTT,CASSAGWFSPLHF
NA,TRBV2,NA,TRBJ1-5,TGTGCCAGCCAGACACTTCATAGCAATCAGCCCCAGCATTTT,CASQTLHSNQPQHF
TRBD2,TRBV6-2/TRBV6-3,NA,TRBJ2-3,TGTGCCAGCAGTTACCGATTTAGCGGGGGGATATACACAGATACGCAGTATTTT,CASSYRFSGGIYTDTQYF
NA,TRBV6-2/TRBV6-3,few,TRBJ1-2,TGTGCCAGCAGCTATGACAGGCTGTATGGCTACACCTTC,CASSYDRLYGYTF
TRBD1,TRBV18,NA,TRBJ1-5,TGTGCCAGCTCACGGACAGGGGACCGCAATCAGCCCCAGCATTTT,CASSRTGDRNQPQHF
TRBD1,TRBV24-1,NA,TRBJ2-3,TGTGCCACCAGTGATGCCGGACAGGGGCTGGATACGCAGTATTTT,CATSDAGQGLDTQYF
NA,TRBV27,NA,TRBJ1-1,TGTGCCAGCAGTGCGATGATGAGTGTTACTGAAGCTTTCTTT,CASSAMMSVTEAFF
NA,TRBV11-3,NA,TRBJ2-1,TGTGCCAGCAGCTTAACCGGAGCGGGACATATGTCGGATGAGCAGTTCTTC,CASSLTGAGHMSDEQFF
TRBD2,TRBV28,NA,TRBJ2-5,TGTGCCAGCAGTTTGAATTATGGGGCGGGGGGGGAGACCCAGTACTTC,CASSLNYGAGGETQYF
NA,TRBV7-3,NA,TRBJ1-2,TGTGCCAGCAGCTCCAAGACAGGACACGAGGCTAACTATGGCTACACCTTC,CASSSKTGHEANYGYTF
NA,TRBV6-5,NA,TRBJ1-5,TGTGCCAGCAGTTACGGGGGGAATCAGCCCCAGCATTTT,CASSYGGNQPQHF
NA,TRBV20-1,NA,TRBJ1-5,TGCAGTGCTAGTATGGGGGCAGGCAATCAGCCCCAGCATTTT,CSASMGAGNQPQHF
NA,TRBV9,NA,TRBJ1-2,TGTGCCAGCAGCGTAGGGCAGGGTAACTATGGCTACACCTTC,CASSVGQGNYGYTF
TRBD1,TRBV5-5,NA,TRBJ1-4,TGTGCCAGCAGCTCAAGGGACAGGGCGATCAATGAAAAACTGTTTTTT,CASSSRDRAINEKLFF
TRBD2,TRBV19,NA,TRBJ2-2,TGTGCCAGTAGCCGAAATAGCGGGGGGGCCAGCACCGGGGAGCTGTTTTTT,CASSRNSGGASTGELFF
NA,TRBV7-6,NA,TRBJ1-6,TGTGCCAGCAGCTCACAGGGTACCTATAATTCACCCCTCCACTTT,CASSSQGTYNSPLHF
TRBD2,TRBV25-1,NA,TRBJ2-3,TGTGCCAGCAGTGAATCAGGACTAGGCACAGATACGCAGTATTTT,CASSESGLGTDTQYF
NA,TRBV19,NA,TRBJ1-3,TGTGCCAGTACGGTCGGGGTCTCTGGAAACACCATATATTTT,CASTVGVSGNTIYF
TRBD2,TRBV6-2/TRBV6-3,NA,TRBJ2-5,TGTGCCAGCAGTTACCTTCGACTAGCGGGGGGGCCGGAGACCCAGTACTTC,CASSYLRLAGGPETQYF
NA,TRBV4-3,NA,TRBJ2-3,TGCGCCAGCAGCCTCCAGACAGCCAGCACAGATACGCAGTATTTT,CASSLQTASTDTQYF
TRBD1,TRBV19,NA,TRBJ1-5,TGTGCCAGTAGTATCAGCCGGGACAGGGACCTGCCCCAGCATTTT,CASSISRDRDLPQHF
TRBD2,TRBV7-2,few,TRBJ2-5,TGTGCCAGCAGCTTAGGCGGGGGGCAGGAGACCCAGTACTTC,CASSLGGGQETQYF
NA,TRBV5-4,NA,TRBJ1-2,TGTGCCAGCAGCTTGGAAGGGGGAAACTATGGCTACACCTTC,CASSLEGGNYGYTF
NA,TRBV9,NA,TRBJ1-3,TGTGCCAGCAGCGCCGAGGACTCTGGAAACACCATATATTTT,CASSAEDSGNTIYF
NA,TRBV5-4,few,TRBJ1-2,TGTGCCAGCAGCGTTACAGGGTTTCGAGGAGGCTACACCTTC,CASSVTGFRGGYTF
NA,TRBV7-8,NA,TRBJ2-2,TGTGCCAGCAGCCGGGACTACACCGGGGAGCTGTTTTTT,CASSRDYTGELFF
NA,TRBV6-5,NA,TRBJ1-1,TGTGCCAGCAGTTACTCTTTAGCGAACACTGAAGCTTTCTTT,CASSYSLANTEAFF
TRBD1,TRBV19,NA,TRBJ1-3,TGTGCCAGCGGAAGGACAGGGGGCTCCGGAAACACCATATATTTT,CASGRTGGSGNTIYF
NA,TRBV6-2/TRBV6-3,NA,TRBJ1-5,TGTGCCAGCAGTTACTCGATTGCGGGTCAGCCCCAGCATTTT,CASSYSIAGQPQHF
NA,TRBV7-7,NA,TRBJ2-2,TGTGCCAGCAGCTTAGCACAGGGCACCGGGGAGCTGTTTTTT,CASSLAQGTGELFF
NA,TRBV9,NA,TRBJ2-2,TGTGCCAGCAGCGACAGGAACACCGGGGAGCTGTTTTTT,CASSDRNTGELFF
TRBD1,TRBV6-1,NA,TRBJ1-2,TGTGCCAGCAGTGAGGCAGGGGGCGCTTATGGCTACACCTTC,CASSEAGGAYGYTF
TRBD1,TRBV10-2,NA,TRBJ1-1,TGCGCCAGCACACTGACAGGGGGCTTGACTGAAGCTTTCTTT,CASTLTGGLTEAFF
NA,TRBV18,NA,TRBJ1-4,TGTGCCAGCTCACCCTACTCGGATGAAAAACTGTTTTTT,CASSPYSDEKLFF
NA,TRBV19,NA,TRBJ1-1,TGTGCCAGTAGTTTATGGAACACTGAAGCTTTCTTT,CASSLWNTEAFF
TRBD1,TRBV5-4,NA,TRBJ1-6,TGTGCCAGCAGCACAGGACAGGGGGGAAGCTCCTATAATTCACCCCTCCACTTT,CASSTGQGGSSYNSPLHF
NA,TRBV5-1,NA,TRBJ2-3,TGCGCCAGCAGCTTCGACGGGTTGACCACAGATACGCAGTATTTT,CASSFDGLTTDTQYF
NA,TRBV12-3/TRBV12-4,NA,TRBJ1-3,TGTGCCAGCAGCTCGGACAGCGGAAACACCATATATTTT,CASSSDSGNTIYF
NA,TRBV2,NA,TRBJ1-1,TGTGCCAGCAATCGGGACATGAACACTGAAGCTTTCTTT,CASNRDMNTEAFF
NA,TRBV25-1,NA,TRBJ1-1,TGTGCCAGCAGTGAATATCCCAGCCAGGGGCACACTGAAGCTTTCTTT,CASSEYPSQGHTEAFF
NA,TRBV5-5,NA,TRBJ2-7,TGTGCCAGCAGCTTGGAAGGACAGCAGACCTACGAGCAGTACTTC,CASSLEGQQTYEQYF
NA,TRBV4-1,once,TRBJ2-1,TGCGCCAGCAGCCAAGAGAGGCGGGGGCTCTACAATGAGCAGTTCTTC,CASSQERRGLYNEQFF
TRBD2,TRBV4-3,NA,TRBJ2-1,TGCGCCAGCAGCCGAGGCGCGGGGGGGCGCAATGAGCAGTTCTTC,CASSRGAGGRNEQFF
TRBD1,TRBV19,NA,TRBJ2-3,TGTGCCAGTAGACGCGGGACAGGGGGGTTTTCTAGCACAGATACGCAGTATTTT,CASRRGTGGFSSTDTQYF
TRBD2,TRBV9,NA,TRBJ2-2,TGTGCCAGCAGGTCAACGGGACTAGCGGGGAACGCGAACACCGGGGAGCTGTTTTTT,CASRSTGLAGNANTGELFF
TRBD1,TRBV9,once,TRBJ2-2,TGTGCCAGCAGCTTCGGACAGGGCAACACCGGGGAGCTGTTTTTT,CASSFGQGNTGELFF
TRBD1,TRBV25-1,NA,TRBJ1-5,TGTGCCAGCACTGGACAGGGTAGCAATCAGCCCCAGCATTTT,CASTGQGSNQPQHF
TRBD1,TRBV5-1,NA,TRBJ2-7,TGCGCCAGCCGTCAACTTCAGGGGGCAGGGGAGCAGTACTTC,CASRQLQGAGEQYF
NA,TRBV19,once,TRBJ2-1,TGTGCCAGTAGTATACAGGCCTACAATGAGCAATTCTTC,CASSIQAYNEQFF
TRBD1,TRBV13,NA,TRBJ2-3,TGTGCCAGCAGCACCCGTAGGGACAGGGTAGCAGATACGCAGTATTTT,CASSTRRDRVADTQYF
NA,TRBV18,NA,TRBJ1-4,TGTGCCAGCTCCACAGGGTGGCAGTATGAAAAACTGTTTTTT,CASSTGWQYEKLFF
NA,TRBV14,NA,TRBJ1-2,TGTGCCAGCAGCCCAAATCAGGGCTCTACTAACTATGGCTACACCTTC,CASSPNQGSTNYGYTF